This is a list of T cell receptor beta chains from one sample in a study of blood T cells in healthy people across ages. MiXCR was run by TCRdb on the 5' RACE reads, yielding one entry per CDR3 protein. The top ten clones hold about 18% of a sample with hundreds of thousands of distinct CDR3 sequences, under 30% of them seen once. The specimen sequenced was blood. Source of these receptors: a woman over 75 in good health. The CDR3 runs from the conserved cysteine through the conserved F or W. The order of the fields is clone size, D gene, J gene, V gene, CDR3 protein, CDR3 DNA. A D gene is named only where the DNA matches it firmly. The listing skips clone size in some rows; elsewhere it reads once, few, many or a size class.

clone size: many; D gene: NA; J gene: TRBJ1-2; V gene: TRBV11-2; CDR3 protein: CASSPGGGNYGYTF; CDR3 DNA: TGTGCCAGCAGCCCCGGGGGAGGGAACTATGGCTACACCTTC
clone size: few; D gene: NA; J gene: TRBJ1-3; V gene: TRBV5-1; CDR3 protein: CASSLRTDSGNTIYF; CDR3 DNA: TGCGCCAGCAGCTTGAGGACAGACTCTGGAAACACCATATATTTT
clone size: few; D gene: NA; J gene: TRBJ1-5; V gene: TRBV2; CDR3 protein: CASKGRRNQPQHF; CDR3 DNA: TGTGCCAGCAAGGGTAGGAGAAATCAGCCCCAGCATTTT
clone size: NA; D gene: NA; J gene: TRBJ2-7; V gene: TRBV7-2; CDR3 protein: CASSLDHGPYNEQYF; CDR3 DNA: TGTGCCAGCAGCTTAGATCACGGCCCCTACAATGAGCAGTACTTC
clone size: NA; D gene: NA; J gene: TRBJ2-7; V gene: TRBV12-3/TRBV12-4; CDR3 protein: CASSPRGSDYEQYF; CDR3 DNA: TGTGCCAGCAGTCCAAGGGGTAGCGACTACGAGCAGTACTTC
clone size: many; D gene: NA; J gene: TRBJ2-1; V gene: TRBV3-1; CDR3 protein: CASSQAGFQNEQFF; CDR3 DNA: TGTGCCAGCAGCCAGGCAGGGTTTCAGAATGAGCAGTTCTTC
clone size: NA; D gene: TRBD2; J gene: TRBJ2-7; V gene: TRBV20-1; CDR3 protein: CSARDGTSGGSYEQYF; CDR3 DNA: TGCAGTGCTAGAGACGGGACTAGCGGGGGTTCCTACGAGCAGTACTTC
clone size: NA; D gene: NA; J gene: TRBJ2-7; V gene: TRBV19; CDR3 protein: CAGSIASGDEQYF; CDR3 DNA: TGTGCCGGTAGTATAGCATCGGGGGACGAGCAGTACTTC
clone size: NA; D gene: NA; J gene: TRBJ2-1; V gene: TRBV6-5; CDR3 protein: CASSSMGANEQFF; CDR3 DNA: TGTGCCAGCAGTTCCATGGGGGCCAATGAGCAGTTCTTC
clone size: NA; D gene: NA; J gene: TRBJ1-6; V gene: TRBV7-2; CDR3 protein: CASSLDAPWTLHF; CDR3 DNA: TGTGCCAGCAGCTTAGACGCGCCGTGGACCCTCCACTTT
clone size: many; D gene: TRBD1; J gene: TRBJ2-7; V gene: TRBV15; CDR3 protein: CATSRDRDRGAYEQYF; CDR3 DNA: TGTGCCACCAGCAGAGATAGGGACAGGGGGGCTTACGAGCAGTACTTC
clone size: many; D gene: NA; J gene: TRBJ2-7; V gene: TRBV5-5; CDR3 protein: CASSLLAGTVYEQYF; CDR3 DNA: TGTGCCAGCAGCTTGTTGGCAGGGACTGTCTACGAGCAGTACTTC
clone size: NA; D gene: NA; J gene: TRBJ2-5; V gene: TRBV14; CDR3 protein: CASSQDKEAQYF; CDR3 DNA: TGTGCCAGCAGCCAAGATAAGGAGGCCCAGTACTTC
clone size: many; D gene: TRBD1; J gene: TRBJ2-7; V gene: TRBV6-1; CDR3 protein: CASSDGQGVVYEQYF; CDR3 DNA: TGTGCCAGCAGTGATGGACAGGGCGTAGTCTACGAGCAGTACTTC
clone size: many; D gene: TRBD1; J gene: TRBJ1-2; V gene: TRBV4-3; CDR3 protein: CASSQFVDRADYGYTF; CDR3 DNA: TGCGCCAGCAGCCAATTCGTCGACAGGGCTGACTATGGCTACACCTTC
clone size: NA; D gene: NA; J gene: TRBJ2-3; V gene: TRBV3-1; CDR3 protein: CAGSHRTAFTDTQYF; CDR3 DNA: TGTGCCGGCAGCCATAGGACAGCCTTCACAGATACGCAGTATTTT
clone size: NA; D gene: TRBD2; J gene: TRBJ2-3; V gene: TRBV7-2; CDR3 protein: CASSIKRGGGSDTQYF; CDR3 DNA: TGTGCCAGCAGCATAAAGCGGGGGGGCGGGTCAGATACGCAGTATTTT
clone size: NA; D gene: NA; J gene: TRBJ2-7; V gene: TRBV28; CDR3 protein: CASSHPGRPREQYF; CDR3 DNA: TGTGCCAGCAGCCACCCGGGACGGCCCCGCGAGCAGTACTTC
clone size: NA; D gene: TRBD1; J gene: TRBJ1-5; V gene: TRBV28; CDR3 protein: CASSSGTGGAYCNQPQHF; CDR3 DNA: TGTGCCAGCAGTTCCGGGACAGGGGGCGCTTATTGCAATCAGCCCCAGCATTTT
clone size: many; D gene: NA; J gene: TRBJ1-1; V gene: TRBV12-3/TRBV12-4; CDR3 protein: CASSTRLSYTEAFF; CDR3 DNA: TGTGCCAGCAGTACCAGATTGTCTTACACTGAAGCTTTCTTT
clone size: many; D gene: NA; J gene: TRBJ2-7; V gene: TRBV27; CDR3 protein: CASSPLGGVYEQYF; CDR3 DNA: TGTGCCAGCAGTCCTTTAGGAGGGGTCTACGAGCAGTACTTC
clone size: few; D gene: NA; J gene: TRBJ1-6; V gene: TRBV7-2; CDR3 protein: CASSVSRRGNSPLHF; CDR3 DNA: TGTGCCAGCAGCGTTTCACGGAGGGGCAATTCACCCCTCCACTTT
clone size: many; D gene: NA; J gene: TRBJ2-7; V gene: TRBV27; CDR3 protein: CASSLSRGLHYEQYF; CDR3 DNA: TGTGCCAGCAGTTTATCCCGGGGCCTCCACTACGAGCAGTACTTC
clone size: many; D gene: NA; J gene: TRBJ2-5; V gene: TRBV7-2; CDR3 protein: CASSLVAGAPYF; CDR3 DNA: TGTGCCAGCAGCTTGGTTGCGGGGGCTCCGTACTTC
clone size: few; D gene: NA; J gene: TRBJ1-2; V gene: TRBV12-3/TRBV12-4; CDR3 protein: CASGNPGFDGYTF; CDR3 DNA: TGTGCCAGCGGCAACCCCGGCTTCGATGGCTACACCTTC
clone size: many; D gene: NA; J gene: TRBJ1-6; V gene: TRBV10-3; CDR3 protein: CAISESLSYNSPLHF; CDR3 DNA: TGTGCCATCAGTGAGTCGCTGTCCTATAATTCACCCCTCCACTTT
clone size: NA; D gene: NA; J gene: TRBJ2-2; V gene: TRBV5-1; CDR3 protein: CASSYSVQGRFGTGELFF; CDR3 DNA: TGCGCCAGCAGCTACTCTGTTCAGGGGCGCTTTGGCACCGGGGAGCTGTTTTTT